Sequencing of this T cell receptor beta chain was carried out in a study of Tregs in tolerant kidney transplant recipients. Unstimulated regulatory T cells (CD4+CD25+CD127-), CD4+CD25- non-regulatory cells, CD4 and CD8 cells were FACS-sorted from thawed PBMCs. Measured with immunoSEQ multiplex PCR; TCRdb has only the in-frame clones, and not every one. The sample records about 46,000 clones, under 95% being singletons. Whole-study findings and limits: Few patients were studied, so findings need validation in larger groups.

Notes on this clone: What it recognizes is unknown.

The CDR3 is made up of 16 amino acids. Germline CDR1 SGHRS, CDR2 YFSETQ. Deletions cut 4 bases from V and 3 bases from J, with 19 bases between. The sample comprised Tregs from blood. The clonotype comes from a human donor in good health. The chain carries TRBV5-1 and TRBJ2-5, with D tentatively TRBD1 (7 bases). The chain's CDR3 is CASSQRDSWGEETQYF. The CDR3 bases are TGCGCCAGCAGCCAAAGGGACAGCTGGGGGGAAGAGACCCAGTACTTC.